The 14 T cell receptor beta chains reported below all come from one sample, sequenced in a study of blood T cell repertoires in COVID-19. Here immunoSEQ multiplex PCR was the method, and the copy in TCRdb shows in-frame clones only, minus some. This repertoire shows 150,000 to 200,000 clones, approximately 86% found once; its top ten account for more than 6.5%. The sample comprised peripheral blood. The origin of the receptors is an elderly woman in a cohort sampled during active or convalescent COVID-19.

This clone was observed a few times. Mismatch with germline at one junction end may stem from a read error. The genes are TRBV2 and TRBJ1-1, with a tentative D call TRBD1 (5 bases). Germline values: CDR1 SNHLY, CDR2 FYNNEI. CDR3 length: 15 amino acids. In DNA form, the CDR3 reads TGTGCCAGCAGGGAAGACGGGGGTCAGAACACTGAAGCTTTCTTT. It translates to CASREDGGQNTEAFF.

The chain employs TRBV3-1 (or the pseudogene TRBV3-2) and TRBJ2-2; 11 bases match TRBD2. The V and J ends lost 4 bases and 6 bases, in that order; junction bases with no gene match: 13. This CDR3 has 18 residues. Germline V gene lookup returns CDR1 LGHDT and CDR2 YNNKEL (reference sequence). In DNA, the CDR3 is TGTGCCAGCAGCCGAACTAGCGGGGGCTTAGTAATCGCCGGGGAGCTGTTTTTT. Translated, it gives CASSRTSGGLVIAGELFF.

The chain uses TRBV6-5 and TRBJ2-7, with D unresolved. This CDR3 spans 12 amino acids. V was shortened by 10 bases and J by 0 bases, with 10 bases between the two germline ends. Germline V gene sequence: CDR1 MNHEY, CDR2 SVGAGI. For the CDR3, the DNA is TGTGCCACAGCGCGCAGCTCCTACGAGCAGTACTTC. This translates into CATARSSYEQYF.

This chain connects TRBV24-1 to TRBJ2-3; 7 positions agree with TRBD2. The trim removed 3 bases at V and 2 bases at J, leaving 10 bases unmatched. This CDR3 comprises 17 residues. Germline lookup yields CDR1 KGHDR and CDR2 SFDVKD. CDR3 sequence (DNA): TGTGCCACCAGTGATGGACGGCGGGACTACTACACAGATACGCAGTATTTT. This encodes CATSDGRRDYYTDTQYF.

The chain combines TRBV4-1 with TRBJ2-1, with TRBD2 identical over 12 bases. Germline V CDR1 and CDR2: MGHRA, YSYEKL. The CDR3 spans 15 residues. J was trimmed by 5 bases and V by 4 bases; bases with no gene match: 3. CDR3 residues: CASSPGLAGDNEQFF. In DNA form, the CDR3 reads TGCGCCAGCAGCCCGGGACTAGCGGGCGACAATGAGCAGTTCTTC.

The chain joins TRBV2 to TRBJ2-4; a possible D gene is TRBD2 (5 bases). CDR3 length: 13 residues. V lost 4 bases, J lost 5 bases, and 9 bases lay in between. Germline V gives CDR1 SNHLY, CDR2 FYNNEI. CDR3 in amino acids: CASSVGVENIQYF. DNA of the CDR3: TGTGCCAGCAGTGTGGGAGTCGAAAACATTCAGTACTTC.

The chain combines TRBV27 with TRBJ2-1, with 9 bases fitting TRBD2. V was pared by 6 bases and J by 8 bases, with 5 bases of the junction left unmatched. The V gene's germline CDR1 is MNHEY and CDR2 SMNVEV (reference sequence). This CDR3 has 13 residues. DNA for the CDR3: TGTGCCAGCAGCCGAAGCGGGAGGTATGAGCAGTTCTTC. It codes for CASSRSGRYEQFF.

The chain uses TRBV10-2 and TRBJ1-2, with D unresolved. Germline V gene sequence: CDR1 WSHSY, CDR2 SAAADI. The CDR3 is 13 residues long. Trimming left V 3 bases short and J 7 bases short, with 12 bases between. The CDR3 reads CASSEVREGGYTF. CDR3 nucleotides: TGCGCCAGCAGTGAAGTCCGGGAAGGTGGCTACACCTTC.

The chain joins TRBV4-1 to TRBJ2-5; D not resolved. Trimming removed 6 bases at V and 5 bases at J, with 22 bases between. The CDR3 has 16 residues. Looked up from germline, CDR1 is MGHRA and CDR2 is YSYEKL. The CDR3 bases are TGCGCCAGCAGTCGGCAGGCACAGTTGCGCGAGGAGACCCAGTACTTC. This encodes CASSRQAQLREETQYF.

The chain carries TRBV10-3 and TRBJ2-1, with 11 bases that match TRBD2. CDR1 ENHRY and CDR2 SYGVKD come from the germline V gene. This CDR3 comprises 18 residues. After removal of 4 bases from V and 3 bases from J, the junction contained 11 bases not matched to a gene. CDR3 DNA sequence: TGTGCCATCAGTGGGGGGACTAGCGGAAAACGTCTCTACAATGAGCAGTTCTTC. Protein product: CAISGGTSGKRLYNEQFF.

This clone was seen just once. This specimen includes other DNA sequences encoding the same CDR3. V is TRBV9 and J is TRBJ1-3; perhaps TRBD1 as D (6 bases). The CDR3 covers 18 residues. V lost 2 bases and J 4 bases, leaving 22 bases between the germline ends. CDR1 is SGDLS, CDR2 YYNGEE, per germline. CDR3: CASSVGPLTRTAGNTIYF. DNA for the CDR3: TGTGCCAGCAGCGTGGGCCCCCTCACACGGACAGCGGGAAACACCATATATTTT.

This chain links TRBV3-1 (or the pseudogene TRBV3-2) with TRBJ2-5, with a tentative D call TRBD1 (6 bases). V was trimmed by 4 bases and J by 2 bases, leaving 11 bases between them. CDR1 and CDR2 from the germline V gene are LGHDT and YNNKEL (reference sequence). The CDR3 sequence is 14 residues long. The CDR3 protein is CASSLQGQQETQYF. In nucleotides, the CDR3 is TGTGCCAGCAGCCTACAGGGACAACAAGAGACCCAGTACTTC.

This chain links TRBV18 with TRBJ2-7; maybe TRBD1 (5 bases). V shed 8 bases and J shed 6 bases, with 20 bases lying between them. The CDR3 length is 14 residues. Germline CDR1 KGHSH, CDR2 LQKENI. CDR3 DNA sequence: TGTGCCAGCCAAACACAGGCGAATCTGGGCGAGCAGTACTTC. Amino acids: CASQTQANLGEQYF.

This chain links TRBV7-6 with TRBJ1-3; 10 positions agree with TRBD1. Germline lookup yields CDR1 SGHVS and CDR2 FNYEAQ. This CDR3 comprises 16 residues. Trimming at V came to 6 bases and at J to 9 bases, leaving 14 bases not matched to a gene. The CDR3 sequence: CASREGQGVSGGTIYF. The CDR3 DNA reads TGTGCCAGCAGGGAAGGACAGGGGGTCTCTGGGGGCACCATATATTTT.